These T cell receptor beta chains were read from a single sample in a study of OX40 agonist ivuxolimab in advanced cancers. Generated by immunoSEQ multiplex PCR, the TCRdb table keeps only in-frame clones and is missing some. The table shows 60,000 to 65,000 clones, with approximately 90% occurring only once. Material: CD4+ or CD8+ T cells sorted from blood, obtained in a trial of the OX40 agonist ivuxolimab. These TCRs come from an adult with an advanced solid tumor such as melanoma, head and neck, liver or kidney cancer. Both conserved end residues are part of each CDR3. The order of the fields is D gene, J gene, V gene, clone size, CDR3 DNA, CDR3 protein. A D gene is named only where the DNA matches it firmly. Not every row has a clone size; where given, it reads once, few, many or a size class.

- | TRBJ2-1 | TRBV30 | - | TGTGCCTGGAGTGGGGGTGAAGTTGAGCAGTTCTTC | CAWSGGEVEQFF
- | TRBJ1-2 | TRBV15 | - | TGTGCCACCAGCCGACAGGCCGAGAACTATGGCTACACCTTC | CATSRQAENYGYTF
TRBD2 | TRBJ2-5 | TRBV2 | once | TGTGCCAGCACCGAGGGACTAGCGGGCGGACAAGAGACCCAGTACTTC | CASTEGLAGGQETQYF
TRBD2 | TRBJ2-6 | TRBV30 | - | TGTGCCTGGAGTCGGGCTAGCGGGAGGAGATCTGGGGCCAACGTCCTGACTTTC | CAWSRASGRRSGANVLTF
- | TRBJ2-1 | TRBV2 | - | TGTGCCAGCAACTACAGGGACACCTACAATGAGCAGTTCTTC | CASNYRDTYNEQFF
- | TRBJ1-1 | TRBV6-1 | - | TGTGCCAGCACTCCGACCGCGGGGCCCAGGGCTTTCTTT | CASTPTAGPRAFF
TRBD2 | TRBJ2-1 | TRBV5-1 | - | TGCGCCAGCAGCTTAAATAGCGGGAGGGCGACTGAGCAGTTCTTC | CASSLNSGRATEQFF
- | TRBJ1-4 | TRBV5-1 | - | TGCGCCAGCAGCCCCGGTGGGGGAGTAACTAATGAAAAACTGTTTTTT | CASSPGGGVTNEKLFF
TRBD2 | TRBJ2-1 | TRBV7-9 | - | TGTGCCAGCAGCTTAGCGGGAGGGCACGGTGAGCAGTTCTTC | CASSLAGGHGEQFF
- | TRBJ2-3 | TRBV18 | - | TGTGCCAGCTCACAACAGAAGACAGATACGCAGTATTTT | CASSQQKTDTQYF
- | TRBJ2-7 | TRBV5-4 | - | TGTGCCAGCAGCTTGGACCCAGGAGGGAGGTACGAGCAGTACTTC | CASSLDPGGRYEQYF
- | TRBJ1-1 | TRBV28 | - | TGTGCCAGCAGTCCTAATCTCCCTCACACTGAAGCTTTCTTT | CASSPNLPHTEAFF
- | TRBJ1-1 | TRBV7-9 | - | TGTGCCAGCAGCTTACGAGGTTCAGGGGTTCTGTCTGAAGCTTTCTTT | CASSLRGSGVLSEAFF
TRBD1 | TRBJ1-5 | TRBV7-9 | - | TGTGCCAGCAGCTTAGAGGGGACAGGGCAGCATTTT | CASSLEGTGQHF
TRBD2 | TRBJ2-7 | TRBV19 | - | TGTGCCAGTAGTACCAGAATACGCGGACTAGCGGGATCCGAGCAGTACTTC | CASSTRIRGLAGSEQYF
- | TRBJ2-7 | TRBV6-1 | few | TGTGCCAGCAGTGAAGTTCACTCCTACGAGCAGTACTTC | CASSEVHSYEQYF
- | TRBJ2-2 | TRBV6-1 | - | TGTGCCAGCAGTGAACCGGGACCTCCGAACACCGGGGAGCTGTTTTTT | CASSEPGPPNTGELFF
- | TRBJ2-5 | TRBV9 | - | TGTGCCAGCAGCGTAGCCGGCTCCCCCCCGTCCGAGACCCAGTACTTC | CASSVAGSPPSETQYF
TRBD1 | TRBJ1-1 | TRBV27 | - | TGTGCCAGCAGTTACACATCACAGGGGATGAACACTGAAGCTTTCTTT | CASSYTSQGMNTEAFF
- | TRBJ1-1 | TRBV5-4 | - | TGTGCCAGCAGCTTGGAGGGACGGACAGTCAACACTGAAGCTTTCTTT | CASSLEGRTVNTEAFF
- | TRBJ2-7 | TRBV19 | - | TGTGCCAGTAGTAGGGGGACCACGAGCTCCTACGAGCAGTACTTC | CASSRGTTSSYEQYF
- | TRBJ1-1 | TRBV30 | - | TGTGCCGGGTTCTCCACCTACCCGGGGACTGAAGCTTTCTTT | CAGFSTYPGTEAFF
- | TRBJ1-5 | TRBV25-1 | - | TGTGCCAGCAGTGCTACGGCAAATCAGCCCCAGCATTTT | CASSATANQPQHF
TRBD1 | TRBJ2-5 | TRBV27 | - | TGTGCCAGCAGTCAAGGGACAGGGACGTACCAAGAGACCCAGTACTTC | CASSQGTGTYQETQYF
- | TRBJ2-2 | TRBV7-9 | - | TGTGCCAGCAGCTTAGCAGTCAGGGTGAACACCGGGGAGCTGTTTTTT | CASSLAVRVNTGELFF
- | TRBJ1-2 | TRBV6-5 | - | TGTGCCAGCAGTTACTCGATCAGACCAGAGAACTATGGCTACACCTTC | CASSYSIRPENYGYTF
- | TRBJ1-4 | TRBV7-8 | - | TGTGCCAGCAGCTTATTAACAACTAATGAAAAACTGTTTTTT | CASSLLTTNEKLFF
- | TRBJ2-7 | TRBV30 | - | TGTGCCTGTCTATGGGTGGGGGGAGCTCGGGAGCAGTACTTC | CACLWVGGAREQYF
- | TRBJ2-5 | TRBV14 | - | TGTGCCAGCAGCCAAGATATCTGGGCTGGGACCCAGTACTTC | CASSQDIWAGTQYF
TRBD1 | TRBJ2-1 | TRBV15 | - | TGTGCCACCAGCAGAGATGCGCCACAGGGGCAACTACGCAATGAGCAGTTCTTC | CATSRDAPQGQLRNEQFF
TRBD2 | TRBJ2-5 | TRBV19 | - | TGTGCCAGTAGTGTGGGACTAGCGCAAGAGACCCAGTACTTC | CASSVGLAQETQYF
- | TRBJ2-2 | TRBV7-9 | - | TGTGCCAGCAGCCCCCGGGGAAGCGGTAACACCGGGGAGCTGTTTTTT | CASSPRGSGNTGELFF